This T cell receptor (beta chain) stems from a study of blood T cells in healthy people across ages. In germline, CDR1 is DFQATT, CDR2 SNEGSKA (reference sequence). The CDR3 contains 12 residues. The V and J ends lost 1 base and 12 bases respectively, with 13 bases between them. Alongside a J-beta primer mix, a sample-barcoded 5' primer served in a second PCR lasting roughly 7 to 11 cycles. Every cDNA was tagged by a template-switch adaptor with 12 random nucleotides. TCRdb re-called the 5' RACE reads with MiXCR, one entry per CDR3 protein. This sample has about 1.5 million distinct CDR3 sequences; roughly 43% occur once, and the top ten carry approximately 4.1%.

The TCR was taken from a woman younger than 30 in good health. Sequenced: blood. The chain couples TRBV20-1 to TRBJ2-1, with D possibly being TRBD2 (6 bases). The CDR3 loop reads CSARAGAGWQFF. In DNA, the CDR3 is TGCAGTGCTAGAGCTGGCGCGGGGTGGCAGTTCTTC.